This T cell receptor beta chain is from a study of T cells in Graves' hyperthyroidism and ophthalmopathy (dated by TCRdb to between 2017 and 2020). About the investigation overall: Peripheral blood was sampled at the time of initial diagnosis, prior to any treatment. The 90 or so discovery patients were randomly split 7:3 into training and test sets. TCR V-J signatures able to tell the groups apart were searched for in a discovery cohort of about a hundred patients, of whom over 40 had Graves' ophthalmopathy and roughly 58 had stable Graves' hyperthyroidism. Thyroid tissue and blood T-cell repertoires from more than five Graves' hyperthyroidism patients were also compared in the study. The paper reports TCR Vbeta CDR3 sequencing of roughly 140 peripheral blood samples: 40 or so ophthalmopathy, under 80 hyperthyroidism and around 17 progressor patients. An independent validation cohort of under 20 hyperthyroidism patients and approximately 15 patients who later progressed to ophthalmopathy tested prospective prediction of ophthalmopathy. After sampling, hyperthyroidism patients received methimazole starting at 30 mg daily, and ophthalmopathy patients received high-dose intravenous methylprednisolone. What the study reported, not specific to this receptor: During validation, the model predicted progression to ophthalmopathy a median of approximately six months ahead of onset, with approximately 70% sensitivity and around 72% specificity. Most expanded thyroid clonotypes (frequency above 0.001) were also detected in blood, a finding suggesting that blood repertoires may reflect thyroid immune responses. No statistical method was used to set the sample size in advance, and investigators knew the group allocation. A model built on a 13 V-J signature distinguished ophthalmopathy from stable hyperthyroidism, reaching over 85% sensitivity and 81% to 83% specificity in cross-validation and 80%/75% in testing.

A patient counted as having stable Graves' hyperthyroidism if no progression to ophthalmopathy occurred over 18 months of follow-up. The hyperthyroidism patients were between 18 and 65 years old and newly diagnosed, with a disease duration of less than 2 months. The study excluded patients with uncontrolled infections, other autoimmune diseases, pregnancy or lactation. Diagnoses relied on clinical symptoms, serum thyroxine and TRAb, thyroid ultrasound and orbital computed tomography. Ficoll-Paque density gradient centrifugation was used to isolate PBMCs from 8.5 to 10 ml of fresh peripheral blood. Total RNA was extracted using Trizol reagent, and RNA quality was assessed on an Agilent 2100 Bioanalyzer. According to the germline V gene, CDR1 reads KGHSH and CDR2 reads LQKENI. From the cysteine through the phenylalanine, the CDR3 covers 16 amino acids. Of the read, only the CDR3 DNA is kept; its 48 bases are in frame from base 1. Germline trimming amounts to 3 bases on V and 0 bases on J, with 6 as the count of junction bases outside the gene matches.

This clonotype was picked up many times. What this receptor recognizes is not known. No much larger clone exists at a distance of one base, and base qualities are not known. The TCR beta CDR3 regions were amplified from the RNA transcripts. The TCR CDR3 was subjected to a first round of RT-PCR using the HTBI primer set and the Qiagen OneStep RT-PCR kit. Libraries were constructed in a second round of multiplex PCR, after which size selection and purification were performed. Libraries were sequenced paired-end with 100 bp reads on an Illumina HiSeq2000. The authors' pipeline ran thus. SOAPnuke was used to process the raw data, throwing out any read that contained adapters or uncalled bases, had a mean Phred below 15, or lacked an exact constant-primer or identifier match. High-quality paired reads were merged with COPE v1.2.5, and unique nucleotide sequences were defined as clonotypes. Clonotypes were aligned to IMGT TRBV, TRBD and TRBJ reference segments using MiTCR v1.1. The analysis included only V-J combinations with a frequency above 0.0001, which together covered more than 99% of the repertoires. A TCS score was defined as the ratio between F50 (clonal expansion) and ExV (chaos), using BLOSUM62-based TCRdist between CDR3 peptides within each V-J. Welch's t-statistics and random forest reduced roughly 540 V-J features to about 12, which were used in a naive Bayes classifier (R e1071). Using fastp at Q25 and MiXCR, TCRdb reprocessed the public reads and kept productive beta chains. All rows with the same CDR3 protein become a single entry with the most common DNA and genes. These V and J calls rely on TCRdb rather than the paper's analysis. A total of fewer than 600,000 distinct CDR3 sequences appear in this sample, 13% to 15% of them only once. Of the sample, about 15% is held by the ten largest clones.

The V and J segments used are TRBV18 and TRBJ2-3; 7 middle bases align to TRBD1. The TCR comes from a woman aged 40 to 50 with Graves' hyperthyroidism. The sample comprised blood. The CDR3 reads CASSPLGTASTDTQYF. The DNA sequence reads TGTGCCAGCTCACCGCTGGGGACAGCTAGCACAGATACGCAGTATTTT.